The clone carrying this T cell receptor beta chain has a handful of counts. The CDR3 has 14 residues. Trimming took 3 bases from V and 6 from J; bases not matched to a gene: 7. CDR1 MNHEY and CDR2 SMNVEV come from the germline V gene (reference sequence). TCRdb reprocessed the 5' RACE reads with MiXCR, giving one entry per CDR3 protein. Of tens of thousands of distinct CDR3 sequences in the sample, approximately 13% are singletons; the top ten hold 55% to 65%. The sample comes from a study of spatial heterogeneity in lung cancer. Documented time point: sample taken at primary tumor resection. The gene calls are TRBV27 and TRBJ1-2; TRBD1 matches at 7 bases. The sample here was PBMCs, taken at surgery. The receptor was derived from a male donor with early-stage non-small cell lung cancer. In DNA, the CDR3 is TGTGCCAGCAGTTTCCCCCGACAGGGACATGGCTACACCTTC. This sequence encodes CASSFPRQGHGYTF.